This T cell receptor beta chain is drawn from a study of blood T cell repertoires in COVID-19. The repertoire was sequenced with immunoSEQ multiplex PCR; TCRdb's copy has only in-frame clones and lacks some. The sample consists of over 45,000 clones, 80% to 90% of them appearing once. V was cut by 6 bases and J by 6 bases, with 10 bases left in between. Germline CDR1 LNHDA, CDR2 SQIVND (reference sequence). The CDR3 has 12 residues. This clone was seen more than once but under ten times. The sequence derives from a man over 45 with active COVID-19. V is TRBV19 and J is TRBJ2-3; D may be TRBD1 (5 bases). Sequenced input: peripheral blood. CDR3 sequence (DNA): TGTGCCAGTAGACAGGTAGGGGATACGCAGTATTTT. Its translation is CASRQVGDTQYF. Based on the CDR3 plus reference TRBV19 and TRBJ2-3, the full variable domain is DGGITQSPKYLFRKEGQNVTLSCEQNLNHDAMYWYRQDPGQGLRLIYYSQIVNDFQKGDIAEGYSVSREKKESFPLTVTSAQKNPTAFYLCASRQVGDTQYFGPGTRLTVL.